These 11 T cell receptor beta chains were all obtained from the same sample, sequenced in a study of radiation and T cells in renal cell carcinoma. Using immunoSEQ multiplex PCR, the repertoire was profiled, and TCRdb retains in-frame clones only, with some absent. There are about 140,000 clones in the sample; over 65% occur only once, and less than 25% lies in the top ten. Time point given: baseline pretreatment blood. The treatment denotes: 15 Gy SBRT to primary tumor, nephrectomy 4 weeks later. The sequenced sample was blood, obtained from a patient whose treatment included radiotherapy and nephrectomy. All receptors derive from a woman aged 45 to 65 with renal cell carcinoma.

CDR3 residues: CASREGASETQYF. CDR3 bases: TGCGCCAGCAGGGAGGGGGCATCAGAGACCCAGTACTTC. The V and J genes are TRBV5-1 and TRBJ2-5; D possibly corresponds to TRBD1 (7 bases). CDR3 size: 13 residues. In germline, CDR1 is SGHRS, CDR2 YFSETQ. Trimming took 5 bases from V and 4 from J, leaving 12 bases between them. Filled out from reference TRBV5-1 and TRBJ2-5, the complete variable domain reads KAGVTQTPRYLIKTRGQQVTLSCSPISGHRSVSWYQQTPGQGLQFLFEYFSETQRNKGNFPGRFSGRQFSNSRSEMNVSTLELGDSALYLCASREGASETQYFGPGTRLLVL.

The chain recombines TRBV9 with TRBJ2-1, with TRBD2 identical over 12 bases. CDR1 is SGDLS, CDR2 YYNGEE, per germline. CDR3 size: 15 residues. V was clipped by 2 bases and J by 8 bases; unmatched bases: 5. DNA of the CDR3: TGTGCCAGCAGCGTCGGACTAGCGGGAAGAGATGAGCAGTTCTTC. Its protein product is CASSVGLAGRDEQFF.

This clone was seen a single time. CDR3: CATAGDTQYF. The DNA of the CDR3 is TGTGCCACCGCTGGAGATACGCAGTATTTT. The chain recombines TRBV10-3 with TRBJ2-3; D is undetermined. The V and J ends lost 10 bases and 5 bases respectively, with 7 bases between them. Germline values: CDR1 ENHRY, CDR2 SYGVKD. The CDR3 consists of 10 residues.

The chain has TRBV2 and TRBJ1-2, with TRBD1 identical over 8 bases. The CDR3 covers 13 residues. Germline lookup yields CDR1 SNHLY and CDR2 FYNNEI. Trimming removed 8 bases from V and 3 bases from J; junction bases left unmatched: 5. The CDR3 is CASVKTGDYGYTF. The DNA of the CDR3 is TGTGCCAGCGTAAAGACAGGGGACTATGGCTACACCTTC.

Written as DNA, the CDR3 is TGTGCCAGCGCCACGACAGGGGACACCGGGGAGCTGTTTTTT. It encodes CASATTGDTGELFF. The chain is built from TRBV9 and TRBJ2-2, with TRBD1 matching 8 bases. The junction had 5 bases not matched to a gene; V was cut back by 7 bases and J by 3 bases. The CDR3 spans 14 residues. Germline V lookup: CDR1 SGDLS, CDR2 YYNGEE.

The chain employs TRBV2 and TRBJ2-5, with 7 bases matching TRBD2. Trimming cost V 7 bases and J 2 bases; bases outside gene matches: 10. Per the germline V gene, CDR1 is SNHLY and CDR2 is FYNNEI. The CDR3 loop spans 15 amino acids. CDR3 in DNA: TGTGCCAGCAACATGGGGGACTATAATCAAGAGACCCAGTACTTC. Translation gives CASNMGDYNQETQYF.

The chain employs TRBV7-2 and TRBJ2-1, with a weak D call TRBD2 (6 bases). Germline values: CDR1 SGHTA, CDR2 FQGNSA. This CDR3 comprises 13 residues. V was cut by 6 bases and J by 6 bases, with 12 bases left in between. CDR3 loop: CASRPGAANEQFF. CDR3 in DNA: TGTGCCAGCAGACCGGGAGCCGCCAATGAGCAGTTCTTC.

The V gene is TRBV29-1, the J gene TRBJ2-7, with a possible D match to TRBD2 (6 bases). CDR3 length: 14 residues. From germline, CDR1 is SQVTM and CDR2 ANQGSEA. V dropped 1 base and J dropped 7 bases, with 17 bases sitting between them. CDR3 in DNA: TGCAGCGTTGAAGCTACGGGGGATTCGCAGGAGCAGTACTTC. Amino acid sequence: CSVEATGDSQEQYF.

The V and J genes are TRBV7-9 and TRBJ2-7, with 9 positions matching TRBD1. Germline V CDR1 and CDR2: SEHNR, FQNEAQ (reference sequence). The trim removed 6 bases at V and 3 bases at J, leaving 9 bases unmatched. This CDR3 is built from 15 residues. CDR3 sequence: CASRPDGTGHYEQYF. The CDR3 DNA reads as TGTGCCAGCAGACCTGACGGGACAGGGCACTACGAGCAGTACTTC. Combining the CDR3 with reference TRBV7-9 and TRBJ2-7 gives the whole variable domain DTGVSQNPRHKITKRGQNVTFRCDPISEHNRLYWYRQTLGQGPEFLTYFQNEAQLEKSRLLSDRFSAERPKGSFSTLEIQRTEQGDSAMYLCASRPDGTGHYEQYFGPGTRLTVT.

The gene calls are TRBV28 and TRBJ2-7; D gene unclear. Trimming removed 8 bases from V and 1 base from J, with 12 bases in between. Per germline, CDR1 MDHEN and CDR2 SYDVKM. CDR3 length: 13 residues. The CDR3 here is CASVHRPSYEQYF. The CDR3 DNA reads as TGTGCCAGCGTTCACAGACCGTCCTACGAGCAGTACTTC.

This chain links TRBV19 with TRBJ1-5; D unclear. The CDR3 is 13 residues long. Trimming shortened V by 4 bases and J by 9 bases, and 13 bases separated the two germline ends. Looked up from germline, CDR1 is LNHDA and CDR2 is SQIVND (reference sequence). The CDR3 loop is CASSTPPSLPQHF. The CDR3 DNA reads TGTGCCAGTAGTACCCCGCCCTCATTGCCCCAGCATTTT.